The rows below give T cell receptor beta chains drawn from one sample of a study of shared clonotypes between healthy human individuals. Sequencing was performed with immunoSEQ multiplex PCR; in TCRdb, only in-frame clones are kept and a portion is missing. The sample lists 550,000 to 800,000 clones, 90% seen once, with roughly 36% in the top ten. Sequences were obtained from memory CD8+ T cells from PBMCs. The receptors come from a man aged 18 to 29 in good health. Some clones in this sample may be carry-over from other donors' samples. Both conserved end residues are part of each CDR3. The D gene is left open where the match is weak. The size field is filled for only some rows; it gives once, few, many or a size class.

>.|12|TRBV29-1|TRBJ1-3|.
TGCAGCGTCTGGGAAGAGGGAAACACCATATATTTT
CSVWEEGNTIYF
>.|14|TRBV5-6|TRBJ1-3|.
TGTGCCAGCAGCTTGGACAGCTCTGGAAACACCATATATTTT
CASSLDSSGNTIYF
>.|15|TRBV27|TRBJ2-6|.
TGTGCCAGCAGTTTACTCAGAGCTGGGGCCAACGTCCTGACTTTC
CASSLLRAGANVLTF
>.|16|TRBV11-2|TRBJ2-7|TRBD2
TGTGCCAGCAGCCTAGGGGCGGGAGTACCTGCCTACGAGCAGTACTTC
CASSLGAGVPAYEQYF
>.|14|TRBV28|TRBJ2-1|.
TGTGCCAGCAGTTGGGGTGTAGGGGACAATGAGCAGTTCTTC
CASSWGVGDNEQFF
>.|14|TRBV5-1|TRBJ2-7|TRBD2
TGCGCCAGCAGCTTGGGGCGGGAGGTCTACGAGCAGTACTTC
CASSLGREVYEQYF
>.|15|TRBV28|TRBJ2-3|.
TGTGCCAGCAGGCCGACGGCCCGGCGCACAGATACGCAGTATTTT
CASRPTARRTDTQYF
>.|14|TRBV6-4|TRBJ2-1|.
TGTGCCAGCAGTCGGACAGTTGGGCGGAATGAGCAGTTCTTC
CASSRTVGRNEQFF
>.|14|TRBV9|TRBJ1-1|.
TGTGCCAGCAGCGGCAGGGTCATGAACACTGAAGCTTTCTTT
CASSGRVMNTEAFF
>.|16|TRBV7-9|TRBJ1-3|TRBD1
TGTGCCAGCAAACGACAGGGAGGCGACTCTGGAAACACCATATATTTT
CASKRQGGDSGNTIYF
>.|13|TRBV5-1|TRBJ2-7|.
TGCGCCAGCAGCTACCGGGACTCCTACGAGCAGTACTTC
CASSYRDSYEQYF
>.|14|TRBV5-1|TRBJ2-7|.
TGCGCCAGCAGCTTTCCCGGGAGACCCTACGAGCAGTACTTC
CASSFPGRPYEQYF
>few|11|TRBV9|TRBJ1-2|TRBD1
TGTGCCAGCAGCGCGACAGGGGGCTACACCTTC
CASSATGGYTF
>.|17|TRBV30|TRBJ2-6|TRBD2
TGTGCCTGGAGCGACGCCGGGAGGTCCCCTGGGGCCAACGTCCTGACTTTC
CAWSDAGRSPGANVLTF
>.|11|TRBV6-5|TRBJ2-2|.
TGTGCCAGCGGTTTTCCCGGGGAGCTGTTTTTT
CASGFPGELFF
>.|17|TRBV7-9|TRBJ1-3|.
TGTGCCAGCAGCGCCGGGACTCCCTTCTTTTCTGGAAACACCATATATTTT
CASSAGTPFFSGNTIYF
>once|14|TRBV7-2|TRBJ2-5|.
TGTGCCAGCAGCACCCGGGAGCATGAAGAGACCCAGTACTTC
CASSTREHEETQYF
>.|14|TRBV29-1|TRBJ2-7|TRBD2
TGCAGCGTCGTGACTAGCGGGGGACCCTACGAGCAGTACTTC
CSVVTSGGPYEQYF
>few|15|TRBV6-1|TRBJ2-1|.
TGTGCCACTCGACACCCGGGACTTTACTACAATGAGCAGTTCTTC
CATRHPGLYYNEQFF
>.|16|TRBV7-9|TRBJ2-2|.
TGTGCCAGCAGCTTAGGGGACAACTCGAACACCGGGGAGCTGTTTTTT
CASSLGDNSNTGELFF
>.|13|TRBV27|TRBJ2-7|.
TGTGCCAGCAGTTTGGAGGGTCCCTACGAGCAGTACTTC
CASSLEGPYEQYF
>.|13|TRBV7-8|TRBJ2-2|.
TGTGCCAGCAGCTTGTGGGGCACCGGGGAGCTGTTTTTT
CASSLWGTGELFF
>.|12|TRBV30|TRBJ2-7|.
TGTGCCTGGAGCTCAGGGAGCTACGAGCAGTACTTC
CAWSSGSYEQYF
>.|12|TRBV10-2|TRBJ2-7|.
TGCGCCAGCAGTGAGGGGGGGTACGAGCAGTACTTC
CASSEGGYEQYF
>.|15|TRBV28|TRBJ2-7|.
TGTGCCAGCAGTTTATGGAGGGAGATCTCCTACGAGCAGTACTTC
CASSLWREISYEQYF
>.|15|TRBV6-1|TRBJ1-5|TRBD1
TGTGCCAGCAGCCAAGACAGGGCCCTCAATCAGCCCCAGCATTTT
CASSQDRALNQPQHF
>many|17|TRBV9|TRBJ2-1|.
TGTGCCAGCAGCGTAGACGGGCTTCCCAGCTCCTACAATGAGCAGTTCTTC
CASSVDGLPSSYNEQFF
>few|14|TRBV9|TRBJ1-1|.
TGTGCCAGCAGCGCGACGACCGAGTGGACTGAAGCTTTCTTT
CASSATTEWTEAFF
>.|14|TRBV6-4|TRBJ2-7|.
TGTGCCAGCAGTGACGCTCCAGGGGACCACGAGCAGTACTTC
CASSDAPGDHEQYF
>once|15|TRBV4-3|TRBJ2-7|TRBD1
TGCGCCAGCAGCCATTACGGACAGGGAGTCTACGAGCAGTACTTC
CASSHYGQGVYEQYF
>.|13|TRBV11-2|TRBJ2-1|.
TGTGCCAGCAGCGCTCGGACAGTCAATGAGCAGTTCTTC
CASSARTVNEQFF
>.|15|TRBV14|TRBJ1-4|.
TGTGCCAGCAGCCAAGCTCCGTCGTATCGGGAAAAACTGTTTTTT
CASSQAPSYREKLFF
>.|16|TRBV7-6|TRBJ2-5|TRBD2
TGTGCCAGCCGGGAGGGCTACACTCTCCCGGGGGAGACCCAGTACTTC
CASREGYTLPGETQYF
>.|16|TRBV28|TRBJ2-7|.
TGTGCCAGCAGTCCCCGGGGTAGCGTCTTCTCCTACGAGCAGTACTTC
CASSPRGSVFSYEQYF
>.|15|TRBV28|TRBJ2-5|.
TGTGCCAGCAGTTTCATCTTGGCAGGTCAAGAGACCCAGTACTTC
CASSFILAGQETQYF
>.|13|TRBV7-9|TRBJ2-1|.
TGTGCCAGCAGCTTGGGCTCCTACAATGAGCAGTTCTTC
CASSLGSYNEQFF
>.|18|TRBV27|TRBJ2-1|.
TGTGCCAGCAGTTTAATTGCCCCTCCGAGTAGTCCCGACAATGAGCAGTTCTTC
CASSLIAPPSSPDNEQFF
>.|16|TRBV27|TRBJ2-5|TRBD1
TGTGCCAGCAGCACACGCCGACAGGGTCGTTCGGAGACCCAGTACTTC
CASSTRRQGRSETQYF
>once|14|TRBV27|TRBJ2-1|TRBD1
TGTGCCAGCGGCTGGACAGGGTCCTACAATGAGCAGTTCTTC
CASGWTGSYNEQFF